This entry describes one TCR beta chain. The data are from a study of T cell changes during pregnancy in multiple sclerosis. Assay: immunoSEQ multiplex PCR; the TCRdb copy retains only in-frame clones and omits some. The data hold around 79,000 clones, with 75% to 95% observed a single time. Germline loops: CDR1 MDHEN, CDR2 SYDVKM. V trimming: 5 bases; J trimming: 4 bases; junction bases outside the gene matches: 8. The CDR3 loop spans 15 amino acids. The chain joins TRBV28 to TRBJ2-7, with 10 bases matching TRBD1. This receptor was obtained from a female donor with multiple sclerosis, enrolled in a pregnancy study. The sample was CD4+ T cells from peripheral blood mononuclear cells, taken in the second trimester of pregnancy. In DNA form, the CDR3 reads TGTGCCAGCAGTCCTGTGGGACAGGGGCGGTACGAGCAGTACTTC. This sequence encodes CASSPVGQGRYEQYF.